The 23 T cell receptor beta chains below come from one sample, sequenced in a study of cytomegalovirus exposure and HLA in healthy donors. Only in-frame clones appear in the TCRdb table, and some are missing; sequencing was by immunoSEQ multiplex PCR. The table has fewer than 120,000 clones, 88% seen once. The specimen sequenced was PBMCs. The source is a woman between 25 and 40 years old in good health and CMV-seropositive.

The chain recombines TRBV28 with TRBJ1-2, with 9 bases aligning to TRBD1. The CDR3 runs 14 residues. CDR1 is MDHEN, CDR2 SYDVKM, per germline. V lost 10 bases, J lost 5 bases, and 11 bases stayed unmatched. CDR3 sequence (DNA): TGTGCCACCCGCGGGACAGGGACGTGGTATGGCTACACCTTC. This sequence encodes CATRGTGTWYGYTF.

The chain combines TRBV28 with TRBJ2-1, with D tentatively TRBD1 (6 bases). The CDR3 contains 15 residues. Trimming took off 5 bases at V and 0 bases at J, with 11 bases between the two ends. Germline V gene lookup returns CDR1 MDHEN and CDR2 SYDVKM. CDR3 nucleotides: TGTGCCAGCAGTGAGACAGGTCTCTCCTACAATGAGCAGTTCTTC. It encodes CASSETGLSYNEQFF.

The rearrangement joins TRBV5-1 to TRBJ2-1; 10 positions agree with TRBD2. The CDR3 loop spans 16 amino acids. Trimming removed 1 base from V and 1 base from J; junction bases left unmatched: 2. Per the germline V gene, CDR1 is SGHRS and CDR2 is YFSETQ. In DNA, the CDR3 is TGCGCCAGCAGCTTGCGGACTAGCGGTTCCTACAATGAGCAGTTCTTC. This gives the protein CASSLRTSGSYNEQFF.

As for this clone: A read error may produce the germline difference seen at one junction end. The chain carries TRBV7-7 and TRBJ1-4; D not certain. Germline lookup yields CDR1 SSHAT and CDR2 FNYEAQ (reference sequence). The CDR3 contains 13 residues. The DNA for the CDR3 is TGTGCTAGCAGCATGGGAGTAGGTGAAAAACTGTTTTTT. Residues: CASSMGVGEKLFF.

As for this clone: Germline and junction disagree at one end, which may indicate a read error. The V and J genes are TRBV13 and TRBJ1-5, with 12 positions matching TRBD1. CDR1 and CDR2 from the germline V gene are PRHDT and FYEKMQ (reference sequence). The CDR3 sequence is 15 residues long. For the CDR3, the DNA is TGTGCCAGCAGCCGCGGGACAGGGGGCAAACAGCCCCAGCATTTT. This codes for CASSRGTGGKQPQHF. The complete variable domain, with remaining parts taken from reference TRBV13 and TRBJ1-5, reads AAGVIQSPRHLIKEKRETATLKCYPIPRHDTVYWYQQGPGQDPQFLISFYEKMQSDKGSIPDRFSAQQFSDYHSELNMSSLELGDSALYFCASSRGTGGKQPQHFGDGTRLSIL.

This clone was detected ten times or more. J is TRBJ2-1 and V is TRBV2, with TRBD2 matching over 13 bases. CDR1 SNHLY and CDR2 FYNNEI come from the germline V gene. The CDR3 spans 13 residues. With 8 bases clipped from V and 10 bases from J, the junction kept 5 bases outside the gene matches. DNA for the CDR3: TGTGCCAGCGGACTAGCGGGAGTGTGGGAGCAGTTCTTC. Translated: CASGLAGVWEQFF.

The chain carries TRBV7-3 and TRBJ2-3, with TRBD2 as a possible D gene (7 bases). CDR3 size: 14 residues. Trimming removed 5 bases at V and 6 bases at J, with 15 bases between. The germline V gene encodes CDR1 SGHTA and CDR2 FQGTGA. Here the CDR3 reads CASSPLGGGDTQYF. CDR3 nucleotides: TGTGCCAGCAGCCCCTTGGGCGGGGGCGATACGCAGTATTTT.

The V call is TRBV19, the J call TRBJ2-1, with TRBD2 matching over 8 bases. Germline CDR1 and CDR2: LNHDA and SQIVND (reference sequence). The V segment lost 3 bases and the J segment 5 bases; nucleotides outside the gene matches: 6. The CDR3 length is 15 residues. The CDR3 coding sequence is TGTGCCAGTAGTATTGCCAGCGGGGGAAACAATGAGCAGTTCTTC. It translates to CASSIASGGNNEQFF. The full variable domain, its missing parts supplied by reference TRBV19 and TRBJ2-1, is DGGITQSPKYLFRKEGQNVTLSCEQNLNHDAMYWYRQDPGQGLRLIYYSQIVNDFQKGDIAEGYSVSREKKESFPLTVTSAQKNPTAFYLCASSIASGGNNEQFFGPGTRLTVL.

This clone was detected only once. The chain recombines TRBV28 with TRBJ1-5; D call uncertain. Germline V gives CDR1 MDHEN, CDR2 SYDVKM. V gave up 3 bases and J gave up 12 bases, with 18 bases separating them. The CDR3 is 14 residues long. The CDR3 loop is CASSFLKRLSIQHF. DNA for the CDR3: TGTGCCAGCAGTTTCTTGAAGAGGTTGAGTATCCAGCATTTT.

This chain links TRBV5-4 with TRBJ2-1; possibly TRBD1 for D (6 bases). This CDR3 is built from 15 residues. V lost 4 bases and J lost 4, with 15 bases in between. The germline V gene has CDR1 SGHNT and CDR2 YYREEE (reference sequence). In DNA, the CDR3 is TGTGCCAGCAGCCAGCTGTGGGGGCGATACAATGAGCAGTTCTTC. Its translation: CASSQLWGRYNEQFF.

The rearrangement joins TRBV7-9 to TRBJ1-6, with D uncertain. This CDR3 has 10 residues. Germline V gene sequence: CDR1 SEHNR, CDR2 FQNEAQ (reference sequence). The CDR3 DNA sequence: TGTACCCACGGTAATTCACCCCTCCACTTT. This translates into CTHGNSPLHF.

The rearrangement links TRBV9 to TRBJ2-3; 10 nucleotides agree with TRBD2. Germline trimming cut 6 bases from V and 0 bases from J; bases unmatched to any gene: 4. This CDR3 has 15 residues. CDR1 is SGDLS and CDR2 is YYNGEE in the germline V gene. This CDR3 reads CASTYSGGSTDTQYF. The CDR3 DNA reads as TGTGCCAGCACCTATAGCGGGGGGAGCACAGATACGCAGTATTTT. The entire variable domain, with the rest obtained from reference TRBV9 and TRBJ2-3, is as follows: DSGVTQTPKHLITATGQRVTLRCSPRSGDLSVYWYQQSLDQGLQFLIQYYNGEERAKGNILERFSAQQFPDLHSELNLSSLELGDSALYFCASTYSGGSTDTQYFGPGTRLTVL.

The V call is TRBV11-2, the J call TRBJ1-2; tentatively, D is TRBD1 (5 bases). The germline gives CDR1 SGHAT, CDR2 FQNNGV. This CDR3 is 13 amino acids long. The V end was cut by 1 base, the J end by 5 bases, with 8 bases between. CDR3 residues: CASSLAGGYGYTF. For the CDR3, the DNA is TGTGCCAGCAGCTTAGCTGGGGGGTATGGCTACACCTTC.

The J gene is TRBJ2-3, the V gene TRBV2, with TRBD2 matching 7 bases. V was pared by 4 bases and J by 0 bases, with 7 bases of the junction left unmatched. The CDR3 has 16 amino acids. CDR1 SNHLY and CDR2 FYNNEI come from the germline V gene. This CDR3 reads CASSANGAGSTDTQYF. CDR3 DNA: TGTGCCAGCAGTGCTAACGGAGCGGGGAGCACAGATACGCAGTATTTT.

The chain employs TRBV6-6 and TRBJ1-5; 10 nucleotides line up with TRBD1. The CDR3 is 15 amino acids. Germline V CDR1 and CDR2: MNHNY, SVGAGI (reference sequence). Trimming removed 1 base from V and 7 bases from J; junction bases left unmatched: 4. CDR3 amino acids: CASSYFPGQGQPQHF. The CDR3 DNA follows: TGTGCCAGCAGTTACTTCCCGGGACAGGGGCAGCCCCAGCATTTT.

This chain uses TRBV27 with TRBJ1-2, with TRBD1 matching over 10 bases. Germline V gives CDR1 MNHEY, CDR2 SMNVEV (reference sequence). Losses at the gene ends were 5 bases for V and 4 bases for J; bases not matched to a gene: 7. The CDR3 spans 15 residues. The CDR3 bases are TGTGCCAGCAGTCCTGTGACAGGGGGCAGCTATGGCTACACCTTC. It codes for CASSPVTGGSYGYTF.

The rearrangement joins TRBV2 to TRBJ2-6; 7 bases agree with TRBD1. This CDR3 spans 16 amino acids. Germline V CDR1 and CDR2: SNHLY, FYNNEI. V gave up 7 bases and J gave up 0 bases; unmatched junction bases: 6. CDR3 nucleotide sequence: TGTGCCAGCACCCGGGACAGCAGCTCTGGGGCCAACGTCCTGACTTTC. It translates to CASTRDSSSGANVLTF.

A single count supports this clone. The chain recombines TRBV30 with TRBJ1-4; TRBD1 aligns across 9 bases. CDR1 is GTSNPN, CDR2 SVGIG, per germline (reference sequence). CDR3 length equals 15 residues. Trimming cost V 3 bases and J 7 bases; bases outside gene matches: 9. DNA for the CDR3: TGTGCCTGGAGGGACCAGGGACAGGGTGGTGAAAAACTGTTTTTT. It specifies CAWRDQGQGGEKLFF.

This chain links TRBV5-4 with TRBJ2-5; D gene ambiguous. The V gene's germline CDR1 is SGHNT and CDR2 YYREEE (reference sequence). The V end was cut by 0 bases, the J end by 5 bases, with 8 bases between. CDR3 length: 13 amino acids. The CDR3 nucleotides read TGTGCCAGCAGCTTGGGAGCGTGGGAGACCCAGTACTTC. This translates into CASSLGAWETQYF. Full variable domain (outside the CDR3, taken from reference TRBV5-4 and TRBJ2-5): ETGVTQSPTHLIKTRGQQVTLRCSSQSGHNTVSWYQQALGQGPQFIFQYYREEENGRGNFPPRFSGLQFPNYSSELNVNALELDDSALYLCASSLGAWETQYFGPGTRLLVL.

The rearrangement joins TRBV4-3 to TRBJ1-4; 8 bases align to TRBD1. Germline V CDR1 and CDR2: LGHNA, YSLEER. CDR3 length: 16 residues. V lost 2 bases, J lost 2 bases, and 4 bases stayed unmatched. The CDR3 loop reads CASSQLRTGTNEKLFF. The CDR3 DNA follows: TGCGCCAGCAGCCAACTCCGGACAGGGACTAATGAAAAACTGTTTTTT.

The J gene is TRBJ1-2, the V gene TRBV28; TRBD1 aligns across 9 bases. The CDR3 is 15 residues long. V trimming: 5 bases; J trimming: 0 bases; junction bases outside the gene matches: 4. CDR1 and CDR2 from the germline V gene are MDHEN and SYDVKM. CDR3 sequence (DNA): TGTGCCAGCAGTCTCACAGGGGGCTCTAACTATGGCTACACCTTC. It codes for CASSLTGGSNYGYTF.

This chain connects TRBV11-2 to TRBJ2-1; 7 bases fit TRBD2. Germline loops: CDR1 SGHAT, CDR2 FQNNGV. The trim removed 5 bases at V and 5 bases at J, leaving 6 bases unmatched. This CDR3 spans 14 amino acids. CDR3 sequence: CASSRTSDDNEQFF. The CDR3 DNA follows: TGTGCCAGCAGCCGAACTAGCGACGACAATGAGCAGTTCTTC.

The J gene is TRBJ1-4, the V gene TRBV18; D is unresolved. V lost 4 bases, J lost 8 bases, and 11 bases lay in between. The CDR3 totals 13 residues. The germline V gene has CDR1 KGHSH and CDR2 LQKENI. The CDR3 loop reads CASSQEEGEKLFF. The CDR3 DNA follows: TGTGCCAGCTCACAGGAGGAAGGGGAAAAACTGTTTTTT.